What follows describes a single T cell receptor (beta chain). Its antigen is unknown. Unique molecular identifiers were incorporated during preparation of the TCRbeta library. TCRdb passed the PCR reads through MiXCR, listing each CDR3 protein once. The sample has around 450,000 distinct CDR3 sequences, about 40% seen once. This CDR3 comprises 16 residues. Germline lookup yields CDR1 SGHVS and CDR2 FNYEAQ. The V end lost 6 bases, the J end lost 0 bases, and 15 bases lay between the germline ends. This record comes from a study of T-cell reconstitution after alpha-beta-depleted transplantation in children. Findings and limits, study-wide: Two months or so post-transplant, alpha-beta T cells reportedly derived from several hundred expanded graft clones. One year after transplant, T-cell counts and diversity came mostly from newly produced T cells.

The sequences come from PBMCs, collected before TCRalphabeta/CD19-depleted stem cell transplant. The sequence derives from a girl aged 2 to 9 with aplastic anemia, due to receive a stem cell transplant. The V and J genes are TRBV7-6 and TRBJ2-1; TRBD1 might be the D (6 bases). This CDR3 reads CASSYRALSSYNEQFF. The DNA for the CDR3 is TGTGCCAGCAGTTACAGGGCCTTGAGCTCCTACAATGAGCAGTTCTTC.